The next 20 T cell receptor beta chains were all read from a single sample in a study of Ad26.COV2.S vaccination and SARS-CoV-2 variants. Repertoires were generated with immunoSEQ multiplex PCR, while TCRdb's copy carries only in-frame clones and drops some. The sample lists hundreds of thousands of clones; about nine tenths were seen once. Regarding treatment: 15 to 20 received Ad26.COV2.S at low or high dose, single or two shots; a few received placebo; per-sample allocation not given. Samples analyzed were those drawn on day 63 after the first vaccine or placebo injection. This sample comprised peripheral blood, obtained in a trial of Ad26.COV2.S vaccine versus placebo. Source of these receptors: a person aged 18-65 years who received the Ad26.COV2.S COVID-19 vaccine or a placebo.

This sequence joins TRBV11-2 and TRBJ2-1; D unclear. The length of the CDR3 is 12 residues. The germline V gene encodes CDR1 SGHAT and CDR2 FQNNGV. Trimming pared 1 base from V and 10 bases from J, leaving 8 bases between. The DNA for the CDR3 is TGTGCCAGCAGCTTAGGACAATTAGAGCAGTTCTTC. Protein product: CASSLGQLEQFF.

The V gene is TRBV27, the J gene TRBJ2-1; D gene unclear. This CDR3 comprises 13 residues. V lost 0 bases and J lost 6, with 6 bases in between. CDR1 MNHEY and CDR2 SMNVEV come from the germline V gene (reference sequence). The chain's CDR3 is CASSLSAGNEQFF. The DNA for the CDR3 is TGTGCCAGCAGTTTATCTGCTGGCAATGAGCAGTTCTTC.

As for this clone: Distinct nucleotide sequences in the sample also encode this CDR3. The rearrangement joins TRBV27 to TRBJ2-5; D is undetermined. Germline V CDR1 and CDR2: MNHEY, SMNVEV (reference sequence). The CDR3 is 12 amino acids. V lost 0 bases and J lost 5, with 4 bases in between. The CDR3 region is CASSLSGETQYF. For the CDR3, the DNA is TGTGCCAGCAGTTTATCAGGGGAGACCCAGTACTTC.

The chain carries TRBV27 and TRBJ1-5; D not resolved. V lost 2 bases to trimming and J lost 5 bases, with 10 bases between them. The CDR3 is made up of 14 amino acids. Germline V gene sequence: CDR1 MNHEY, CDR2 SMNVEV (reference sequence). CDR3: CASSLRPRDQPQHF. Here the CDR3 DNA reads TGTGCCAGCAGTTTACGCCCCAGAGATCAGCCCCAGCATTTT.

V and J are TRBV7-2 and TRBJ2-1; 8 bases fit TRBD2. V dropped 2 bases and J dropped 5; count of bases not matched to a gene: 17. Germline-derived CDR1 and CDR2 are SGHTA and FQGNSA. The CDR3 consists of 19 residues. The CDR3 reads CASSLKPSGLAAYDNEQFF. The CDR3 nucleotides read TGTGCCAGCAGCTTAAAACCATCCGGACTAGCAGCATACGACAATGAGCAGTTCTTC.

This chain connects TRBV3-1 (or the pseudogene TRBV3-2) to TRBJ1-4; D gene uncertain. CDR3 length: 12 amino acids. Germline-derived CDR1 and CDR2 are LGHDT and YNNKEL (reference sequence). Trimming cost V 0 bases and J 13 bases, with 9 bases left between them. CDR3 sequence reads: CASSQEERGLFF. The CDR3, as DNA: TGTGCCAGCAGCCAAGAGGAACGAGGACTGTTTTTT.

The V and J genes are TRBV19 and TRBJ2-1; the D call may be TRBD1 or TRBD2 (5 bases each). Looked up from germline, CDR1 is LNHDA and CDR2 is SQIVND (reference sequence). This CDR3 has 12 residues. The V and J ends lost 6 bases and 4 bases respectively, with 7 bases between them. The CDR3 spells CASRGDYNEQFF. CDR3 nucleotides: TGTGCCAGTAGGGGGGATTACAATGAGCAGTTCTTC.

This rearrangement joins TRBV29-1 to TRBJ2-6, with TRBD1 matching over 8 bases. V lost 7 bases to trimming and J lost 0 bases; unmatched junction nucleotides: 2. CDR1 is SQVTM, CDR2 ANQGSEA, per germline. CDR3 length equals 14 residues. The DNA of the CDR3 is TGCAGCGCGACAGGGGCCTCTGGGGCCAACGTCCTGACTTTC. Protein: CSATGASGANVLTF.

The V gene is TRBV10-2, the J gene TRBJ1-1, with D maybe TRBD1 (5 bases). The V end was cut by 2 bases, the J end by 4 bases, with 11 bases between. Germline V CDR1 and CDR2: WSHSY, SAAADI. The CDR3 has 14 residues. CDR3: CASSEEGWGTEAFF. CDR3 coding DNA: TGCGCCAGCAGTGAGGAGGGGTGGGGCACTGAAGCTTTCTTT.

This chain links TRBV6-6 with TRBJ2-5; 10 bases align to TRBD2. The CDR3 is 17 amino acids. V was pared by 5 bases and J by 6 bases, with 15 bases of the junction left unmatched. Germline CDR1 is MNHNY and CDR2 is SVGAGI (reference sequence). This CDR3 is CASSRGLAGVIVQTQYF. CDR3 in DNA: TGTGCCAGCAGTCGCGGGCTAGCGGGAGTTATCGTACAGACCCAGTACTTC.

The V call is TRBV12-3 or TRBV12-4, the J call TRBJ2-5, with D unresolved. The V end lost 2 bases, the J end lost 1 base, and 5 bases lay between the germline ends. The CDR3 runs 13 residues. The CDR3 DNA follows: TGTGCCAGCAGTTTAAGCAGCCAAGAGACCCAGTACTTC. Protein sequence: CASSLSSQETQYF.

The chain carries TRBV7-9 and TRBJ2-5; D perhaps matches TRBD1 (5 bases). The CDR3 totals 15 residues. The germline V gene encodes CDR1 SEHNR and CDR2 FQNEAQ (reference sequence). V shed 1 base and J shed 4 bases, with 13 bases lying between them. Written as DNA, the CDR3 is TGTGCCAGCAGCTTAGTCGTAGGGGTAGGAGAGACCCAGTACTTC. It yields the protein CASSLVVGVGETQYF.

The V call is TRBV30, the J call TRBJ2-3, with TRBD2 identical over 13 bases. The CDR3 runs to 16 residues. V was pared by 0 bases and J by 5 bases, with 5 bases of the junction left unmatched. Germline V gene data show CDR1 as GTSNPN and CDR2 as SVGIG (reference sequence). CDR3 DNA sequence: TGTGCCTGGAGTGTAGGGACTAGCGGGGCCAAAGATACGCAGTATTTT. This encodes CAWSVGTSGAKDTQYF.

This rearrangement joins TRBV13 to TRBJ2-5; 11 bases line up with TRBD2. The CDR3 contains 15 residues. V trimming: 4 bases; J trimming: 3 bases; junction bases outside the gene matches: 4. Germline CDR1 PRHDT, CDR2 FYEKMQ (reference sequence). CDR3 region: CASSSPGLAEETQYF. Written as DNA, the CDR3 is TGTGCCAGCAGCTCACCGGGACTAGCGGAAGAGACCCAGTACTTC.

The chain joins TRBV6-1 to TRBJ1-5; TRBD1 is a possible D gene (5 bases). V lost 2 bases, J lost 3 bases, and 8 bases lay in between. In germline, CDR1 is MNHNS, CDR2 SASEGT. The CDR3 is 14 amino acids. The CDR3 here is CASSEFRVNQPQHF. The CDR3 coding sequence is TGTGCCAGCAGTGAATTCAGGGTCAATCAGCCCCAGCATTTT.

The chain employs TRBV7-9 and TRBJ1-3; TRBD1 matches 10 bases. V was pared by 4 bases and J by 3 bases, with 6 bases of the junction left unmatched. There are 16 residues in the CDR3. Germline V CDR1 and CDR2: SEHNR, FQNEAQ (reference sequence). The CDR3, as DNA: TGTGCCAGCAGCTACCGGGACAGGGGTAGTGGAAACACCATATATTTT. Translation gives CASSYRDRGSGNTIYF.

The gene calls are TRBV7-2 and TRBJ1-5; weak D call: TRBD1 (5 bases). Trimming removed 5 bases at V and 5 bases at J, with 10 bases between. CDR3 length: 13 amino acids. Germline V lookup: CDR1 SGHTA, CDR2 FQGNSA. CDR3 DNA: TGTGCCAGCAGCCCGGGACCGGATCAGCCCCAGCATTTT. It specifies CASSPGPDQPQHF. The full variable domain, in which reference TRBV7-2 and TRBJ1-5 provide the parts outside the CDR3, is GAGVSQSPSNKVTEKGKDVELRCDPISGHTALYWYRQSLGQGLEFLIYFQGNSAPDKSGLPSDRFSAERTGGSVSTLTIQRTQQEDSAVYLCASSPGPDQPQHFGDGTRLSIL.

The chain carries TRBV24-1 and TRBJ1-2, with D unresolved. Trimming left V 5 bases short and J 8 bases short, with 11 bases between. Germline V gives CDR1 KGHDR, CDR2 SFDVKD. The CDR3 is 12 residues long. This CDR3 reads CATSGTEGGYTF. The CDR3 region has the DNA TGTGCCACCAGTGGGACCGAGGGAGGCTACACCTTC.

The genes are TRBV5-4 and TRBJ2-2; 7 positions match TRBD1. The CDR3 length is 17 residues. CDR1 is SGHNT and CDR2 is YYREEE in the germline V gene (reference sequence). The V gene end was trimmed by 4 bases and the J gene end by 4 bases; junction bases not matched to a gene: 13. CDR3 coding DNA: TGTGCCAGCAGCCGACAGCCGGGACAGCTTGGCACCGGGGAGCTGTTTTTT. This translates into CASSRQPGQLGTGELFF.

The rearrangement links TRBV19 to TRBJ1-5; D not resolved. This CDR3 contains 12 residues. The germline V and J ends were trimmed by 7 bases and 7 bases, with 11 bases remaining between them. Germline V gene lookup returns CDR1 LNHDA and CDR2 SQIVND (reference sequence). Here the CDR3 DNA reads TGTGCCAGTACTCCGGGTTCGCAGCCCCAGCATTTT. It specifies CASTPGSQPQHF.